This TCR beta chain was identified in a study of blood T cells in healthy people across ages. This clonotype was counted once. Its antigen is undetermined. Study findings and constraints: Diversity figures based on one million T cells were deemed too low. It was the long-lived donors that had more naive CD4+ cells and higher diversity than aged donors.

Primed by a sample-barcoded 5' primer and a J-beta primer mix, a second PCR proceeded for 7 to 11 cycles. Each cDNA was tagged by a template-switch adaptor containing 12 random nucleotides. TCRdb re-derived calls from the 5' RACE reads in MiXCR, one entry per CDR3 protein. This repertoire shows hundreds of thousands of distinct CDR3 sequences, about 45% found once; its top ten account for roughly 18%. PBMCs were isolated at a quantity of at least 6 million per sample. The germline CDR1 and CDR2 sequences are SNHLY and FYNNEI. There are 16 residues in the CDR3. The receptor was derived from a man at least 80 years old in good health. V gene TRBV2 combines with J gene TRBJ2-1, with 9 bases fitting TRBD2. The DNA end is more similar to TRBJ2-7, so the J call may be wrong. Sequenced input: blood. In nucleotides, the CDR3 is TGTGCCAGCAGTGGCACTAGCGGGTCCCTTGACAATGAGCAGTACTTC. Translation gives CASSGTSGSLDNEQYF.